The 32 T cell receptor beta chains reported below all come from one sample, sequenced in a study of blood T cell repertoires in COVID-19. Generated by immunoSEQ multiplex PCR, the TCRdb table keeps only in-frame clones and is missing some. Here the sample spans 150,000 to 200,000 clones, roughly 87% being singletons. Specimen: PBMCs or T cells enriched from blood (not recorded which). Receptors were obtained from a middle-aged woman with acute COVID-19.

This chain links TRBV5-1 with TRBJ2-1; 8 bases align to TRBD2. V lost 3 bases, J lost 6 bases, and 14 bases stayed unmatched. The germline V gene has CDR1 SGHRS and CDR2 YFSETQ. The CDR3 extends over 17 amino acids. Here the CDR3 DNA reads TGCGCCAGCAGCTCGGCCTCGGGGGGGAGGGCCCCCAATGAGCAGTTCTTC. Residues: CASSSASGGRAPNEQFF.

The chain has TRBV5-1 and TRBJ2-5; TRBD1 aligns across 10 bases. Losses at the gene ends were 4 bases for V and 0 bases for J; bases not matched to a gene: 3. CDR3 length: 15 residues. Germline CDR1 and CDR2: SGHRS and YFSETQ. The CDR3 spells CASSRDRGDQETQYF. The CDR3 coding sequence is TGCGCCAGCAGCAGGGACAGGGGAGACCAAGAGACCCAGTACTTC.

This clone was seen only once. J is TRBJ2-1 and V is TRBV5-6, with D perhaps matching TRBD1 (8 bases). The CDR3 length is 15 residues. Germline CDR1 is SGHDT and CDR2 is YYEEEE. Between the trimmed V and J ends, which lost 4 bases and 2 bases, there was a span of 13 bases. Written as DNA, the CDR3 is TGTGCCAGCAGCCGTACAGGGGGGGCCTACAATGAGCAGTTCTTC. This encodes CASSRTGGAYNEQFF. Full variable domain (remainder filled in from reference TRBV5-6 and TRBJ2-1): DAGVTQSPTHLIKTRGQQVTLRCSPKSGHDTVSWYQQALGQGPQFIFQYYEEEERQRGNFPDRFSGHQFPNYSSELNVNALLLGDSALYLCASSRTGGAYNEQFFGPGTRLTVL.

The chain has TRBV20-1 and TRBJ2-2, with D perhaps TRBD1 or TRBD2 (5 bases each). Germline loops: CDR1 DFQATT, CDR2 SNEGSKA (reference sequence). CDR3 length: 14 amino acids. Deletions cut 3 bases from V and 6 bases from J, with 14 bases between. The CDR3 loop reads CSASEGPRAGELFF. CDR3 nucleotide sequence: TGCAGTGCTAGTGAGGGGCCCCGGGCCGGGGAGCTGTTTTTT.

The chain links TRBV11-2 to TRBJ1-1, with D unresolved. The V gene's germline CDR1 is SGHAT and CDR2 FQNNGV. CDR3 length equals 14 residues. V lost 3 bases and J 0 bases, leaving 8 bases between the germline ends. The CDR3 bases are TGTGCCAGCAGCTTCGGGGTGTTGAACACTGAAGCTTTCTTT. Translation: CASSFGVLNTEAFF.

V is TRBV3-1 (or the pseudogene TRBV3-2) and J is TRBJ2-3; the D gene is possibly TRBD1 (5 bases). Deletions cut 4 bases from V and 0 bases from J, with 11 bases between. Germline CDR1 is LGHDT and CDR2 is YNNKEL (reference sequence). The CDR3 runs 15 residues. This CDR3 is CASSPGFFSTDTQYF. CDR3 sequence (DNA): TGTGCCAGCAGCCCAGGGTTTTTTAGCACAGATACGCAGTATTTT.

This rearrangement joins TRBV2 to TRBJ2-7; 8 positions match TRBD2. V trimming: 6 bases; J trimming: 2 bases; junction bases outside the gene matches: 12. The CDR3 totals 16 residues. Germline loops: CDR1 SNHLY, CDR2 FYNNEI. CDR3 sequence (DNA): TGTGCCAGCAGAGGTCTGCGCGGGAGGCCCCCCTACGAGCAGTACTTC. Translation gives CASRGLRGRPPYEQYF.

The J gene is TRBJ2-7, the V gene TRBV5-5; TRBD2 matches 11 bases. V lost 3 bases and J lost 1; bases outside the gene matches: 6. CDR1 SGHKS and CDR2 YYEKEE come from the germline V gene (reference sequence). The CDR3 sequence is 16 residues long. CDR3 in amino acids: CASSSLLAGESYEQYF. CDR3 sequence (DNA): TGTGCCAGCAGCTCATTACTAGCGGGGGAGTCCTACGAGCAGTACTTC.

This clone was picked up a small number of times. The chain joins TRBV7-8 to TRBJ2-1; TRBD2 matches at 11 bases. Trimming took 5 bases from V and 5 from J; bases not matched to a gene: 5. The germline gives CDR1 SGHVS, CDR2 FQNEAQ. This CDR3 comprises 15 residues. The CDR3 coding sequence is TGTGCCAGCAGCAACCGACTAGCGGGGAACAATGAGCAGTTCTTC. Its protein product is CASSNRLAGNNEQFF.

V gene TRBV5-1 combines with J gene TRBJ2-2; 7 nucleotides agree with TRBD1. Germline V CDR1 and CDR2: SGHRS, YFSETQ. The V and J ends lost 2 bases and 6 bases, in that order; junction bases with no gene match: 4. This CDR3 has 14 residues. The CDR3 spells CASSLSGGPGELFF. CDR3 in DNA: TGCGCCAGCAGCTTATCAGGGGGTCCCGGGGAGCTGTTTTTT.

This chain uses TRBV28 with TRBJ1-4; D is ambiguous. This CDR3 comprises 18 residues. The V gene's germline CDR1 is MDHEN and CDR2 SYDVKM. V lost 5 bases and J lost 1, with 20 bases in between. The CDR3 nucleotides read TGTGCCAGCAGTCCCCCACCGACCTACAGTCGAACTAATGAAAAACTGTTTTTT. Encoded protein: CASSPPPTYSRTNEKLFF.

This sequence joins TRBV5-1 and TRBJ1-2; 9 nucleotides agree with TRBD1. V dropped 4 bases and J dropped 2; count of bases not matched to a gene: 3. Germline lookup yields CDR1 SGHRS and CDR2 YFSETQ. The CDR3 loop spans 14 amino acids. The CDR3 spells CASSTTGGNYGYTF. In nucleotides, the CDR3 is TGCGCCAGCAGCACGACAGGGGGAAACTATGGCTACACCTTC.

J is TRBJ1-2 and V is TRBV7-3, with 8 bases matching TRBD1. Per the germline V gene, CDR1 is SGHTA and CDR2 is FQGTGA. The J segment lost 6 bases and the V segment lost 5 bases, leaving 8 bases of the junction unmatched. The length of the CDR3 is 14 residues. The CDR3 loop is CASSPGGDKDGYTF. The CDR3, as DNA: TGTGCCAGCAGCCCAGGGGGCGATAAGGATGGCTACACCTTC.

V is TRBV5-6 and J is TRBJ2-2; 12 bases line up with TRBD1. The CDR3 loop spans 18 amino acids. Unmatched junction bases numbered 11, after V lost 4 bases and J lost 4 bases. The germline CDR1 and CDR2 sequences are SGHDT and YYEEEE. This CDR3 reads CASSALGGQGALTGELFF. The CDR3 nucleotides read TGTGCCAGCAGCGCACTTGGGGGACAGGGGGCGCTCACCGGGGAGCTGTTTTTT. The whole variable domain, filled in from reference TRBV5-6 and TRBJ2-2, reads DAGVTQSPTHLIKTRGQQVTLRCSPKSGHDTVSWYQQALGQGPQFIFQYYEEEERQRGNFPDRFSGHQFPNYSSELNVNALLLGDSALYLCASSALGGQGALTGELFFGEGSRLTVL.

The chain has TRBV6-5 and TRBJ1-2; TRBD1 might be the D (6 bases). Germline values: CDR1 MNHEY, CDR2 SVGAGI. The V end was cut by 8 bases, the J end by 0 bases, with 19 bases between. There are 16 residues in the CDR3. The CDR3 region is CASSYYRTATNYGYTF. Written as DNA, the CDR3 is TGTGCCAGCTCTTACTATCGGACAGCTACTAACTATGGCTACACCTTC.

V is TRBV19 and J is TRBJ1-1; 11 positions agree with TRBD1. Per germline, CDR1 LNHDA and CDR2 SQIVND (reference sequence). V dropped 5 bases and J dropped 6; count of bases not matched to a gene: 5. The CDR3 extends over 14 amino acids. CDR3 region: CASSQGQGAPEAFF. As DNA, the CDR3 is TGTGCCAGTAGTCAAGGACAGGGGGCCCCTGAAGCTTTCTTT.

The V call is TRBV13, the J call TRBJ2-7; 12 nucleotides match TRBD2. Germline V lookup: CDR1 PRHDT, CDR2 FYEKMQ (reference sequence). The CDR3 is made up of 17 amino acids. Unmatched junction bases numbered 10, after V lost 5 bases and J lost 2 bases. In nucleotides, the CDR3 is TGTGCCAGCAGCCCCGCATCCTCTAGCGGGAGGGCCTACGAGCAGTACTTC. It translates to CASSPASSSGRAYEQYF.

The rearrangement links TRBV4-1 to TRBJ2-3, with 9 bases fitting TRBD2. Germline assignment: CDR1 MGHRA and CDR2 YSYEKL. The junction had 11 bases not matched to a gene; V was cut back by 4 bases and J by 3 bases. The CDR3 length is 17 residues. In nucleotides, the CDR3 is TGCGCCAGCAGCCGCAGACCGGGCGGGGGGGCAACAGATACGCAGTATTTT. Protein sequence: CASSRRPGGGATDTQYF.

V usage is TRBV3-1 (or the pseudogene TRBV3-2) and J usage is TRBJ1-2, with TRBD1 matching over 7 bases. With 4 bases clipped from V and 4 bases from J, the junction kept 3 bases outside the gene matches. The CDR3 is 13 amino acids. The germline V gene encodes CDR1 LGHDT and CDR2 YNNKEL (reference sequence). DNA for the CDR3: TGTGCCAGCAGCCCACGGGACAGCTATGGCTACACCTTC. It encodes CASSPRDSYGYTF.

This chain connects TRBV25-1 to TRBJ2-5; TRBD2 agrees at 10 bases. V shed 5 bases, J shed 5 bases, and the junction held 8 bases outside the gene matches. The germline CDR1 and CDR2 sequences are MGHDK and SYGVNS. The CDR3 is made up of 15 amino acids. The CDR3 protein is CASSRASGSWETQYF. CDR3 DNA: TGTGCCAGCAGTCGCGCTAGCGGGAGTTGGGAGACCCAGTACTTC.

This sequence joins TRBV27 and TRBJ1-1; TRBD1 is a possible D gene (5 bases). The CDR3 spans 15 residues. CDR1 and CDR2 (germline): MNHEY, SMNVEV (reference sequence). Trimming took 6 bases from V and 6 from J, leaving 20 bases between them. The chain's CDR3 is CASRKQKRGGSEAFF. The CDR3 nucleotides are TGTGCCAGCAGGAAGCAGAAGAGGGGAGGGTCTGAAGCTTTCTTT.

The CDR3 spells CATSRDSGVEGPQHF. CDR3 in DNA: TGTGCCACCAGCAGAGATAGCGGGGTCGAGGGGCCCCAGCATTTT. This rearrangement joins TRBV15 to TRBJ1-5; no clear D. The V and J ends lost 0 bases and 9 bases respectively, with 15 bases between them. Germline CDR1 is LNHNV and CDR2 is YYDKDF (reference sequence). The CDR3 loop spans 15 amino acids.

There are a few counts of this clone. CDR3 nucleotide sequence: TGTGCCAGCAGCCAGACGGCCGGGACACCGTCCTACGAGCAGTACTTC. It codes for CASSQTAGTPSYEQYF. This sequence joins TRBV3-1 (or the pseudogene TRBV3-2) and TRBJ2-7; the D gene is possibly TRBD1 (6 bases). This CDR3 region has 16 residues. Trimming took off 3 bases at V and 1 base at J, with 16 bases between the two ends. Germline V CDR1 and CDR2: LGHDT, YNNKEL (reference sequence).

This clone appeared a few times. The rearrangement uses TRBV3-1 (or the pseudogene TRBV3-2) and TRBJ2-3; TRBD2 matches 9 bases. V was clipped by 3 bases and J by 4 bases; unmatched bases: 2. This CDR3 has 14 residues. The V gene's germline CDR1 is LGHDT and CDR2 YNNKEL (reference sequence). The CDR3 DNA follows: TGTGCCAGCAGCCAGCGGGGGGGCTCAGATACGCAGTATTTT. Protein product: CASSQRGGSDTQYF.

The chain couples TRBV5-1 to TRBJ2-1, with 9 bases fitting TRBD2. The V and J ends lost 6 bases and 6 bases, in that order; junction bases with no gene match: 7. Per germline, CDR1 SGHRS and CDR2 YFSETQ. The CDR3 has 14 residues. DNA of the CDR3: TGCGCCAGCACCCTGGGGCGGGGGGGCAATGAGCAGTTCTTC. This gives the protein CASTLGRGGNEQFF.

The rearrangement joins TRBV5-1 to TRBJ2-4; 9 bases align to TRBD1. The germline V gene has CDR1 SGHRS and CDR2 YFSETQ. V was clipped by 0 bases and J by 1 base; unmatched bases: 5. The CDR3 runs 17 residues. CDR3 sequence: CASSLGSTGGAKNIQYF. As DNA, the CDR3 is TGCGCCAGCAGCTTGGGGAGTACAGGGGGCGCCAAAAACATTCAGTACTTC.

This clone has a single count. The chain links TRBV2 to TRBJ1-5, with a possible D match to TRBD1 (5 bases). CDR3 length: 15 amino acids. Germline V gives CDR1 SNHLY, CDR2 FYNNEI. The germline V and J ends were trimmed by 9 bases and 0 bases, with 15 bases remaining between them. CDR3 in amino acids: CASPEGANSNQPQHF. CDR3 sequence (DNA): TGTGCCAGTCCCGAAGGGGCGAATAGCAATCAGCCCCAGCATTTT.

The chain is built from TRBV28 and TRBJ1-3; D remains ambiguous. V was pared by 6 bases and J by 2 bases, with 11 bases between. Germline V gene lookup returns CDR1 MDHEN and CDR2 SYDVKM. The CDR3 loop spans 14 amino acids. The CDR3 DNA follows: TGTGCCAGCAGCTTCCCCGGGGCTGGAAACACCATATATTTT. It codes for CASSFPGAGNTIYF. The whole variable domain, filled in from reference TRBV28 and TRBJ1-3, reads DVKVTQSSRYLVKRTGEKVFLECVQDMDHENMFWYRQDPGLGLRLIYFSYDVKMKEKGDIPEGYSVSREKKERFSLILESASTNQTSMYLCASSFPGAGNTIYFGEGSWLTVV.

The gene calls are TRBV27 and TRBJ1-1; weak D call: TRBD1 (5 bases). The CDR3 consists of 15 residues. With 4 bases removed from V and 11 bases from J, the gap between germline ends came to 23 bases. Germline CDR1 and CDR2: MNHEY and SMNVEV (reference sequence). The CDR3 here is CASSSAYRGGRGAFF. CDR3 bases: TGTGCCAGCAGTTCCGCTTATAGGGGAGGGAGAGGGGCTTTCTTT.

V usage is TRBV7-9 and J usage is TRBJ2-5, with D maybe TRBD2 (5 bases). The CDR3 has 15 residues. Germline CDR1 is SEHNR and CDR2 is FQNEAQ (reference sequence). Between the trimmed V and J ends, which lost 5 bases and 2 bases, there was a span of 15 bases. In nucleotides, the CDR3 is TGTGCCAGCAGCCACCGGGGTGACGCACAAGAGACCCAGTACTTC. As protein: CASSHRGDAQETQYF.

This clone was seen a single time. V gene TRBV3-1 (or the pseudogene TRBV3-2) combines with J gene TRBJ1-1, with TRBD1 matching 8 bases. The germline gives CDR1 LGHDT, CDR2 YNNKEL (reference sequence). Unmatched junction bases numbered 8, after V lost 4 bases and J lost 10 bases. CDR3 size: 13 residues. The CDR3 DNA reads TGTGCCAGCAGCCCCCTAGACAGGGGAGCAGCTTTCTTT. Protein: CASSPLDRGAAFF.

The V gene is TRBV28, the J gene TRBJ1-2; D gene ambiguous. Germline CDR1 MDHEN, CDR2 SYDVKM. This CDR3 comprises 11 residues. V lost 6 bases to trimming and J lost 7 bases, with 9 bases between them. DNA for the CDR3: TGTGCCAGCAGAGTCGCTAGTGGCTACACCTTC. Its translation is CASRVASGYTF.